This passage covers 17 T cell receptor beta chains from one sample sequenced in a study of sequential checkpoint blockade in melanoma. This table comes from immunoSEQ multiplex PCR, and its TCRdb copy is limited to in-frame clones, with some not included. This table holds more than 9,500 clones, about four fifths found once. Treatment in this sample: randomized to nivolumab then ipilimumab (arm A) or the reverse (arm B). This sample comprised CD8+ T cells sorted from blood (inferred from file names), obtained from a patient given nivolumab and ipilimumab in sequence. The receptor set was obtained from a human donor with melanoma.

This chain links TRBV30 with TRBJ1-2, with D unclear. Trimming stripped 6 bases from V and 7 bases from J, with 9 bases between. Germline V gives CDR1 GTSNPN, CDR2 SVGIG (reference sequence). The CDR3 spans 10 residues. For the CDR3, the DNA is TGTGCCTGTCTTGAGTCTGGCTACACCTTC. Translating it yields CACLESGYTF.

This clone occurred a few times. This chain uses TRBV2 with TRBJ2-3; 8 bases fit TRBD1. The CDR3 extends over 14 amino acids. The V gene's germline CDR1 is SNHLY and CDR2 FYNNEI. V dropped 4 bases and J dropped 6; count of bases not matched to a gene: 6. The DNA of the CDR3 is TGTGCCAGCAGTGGGACAGGGCGGTTGGATACGCAGTATTTT. This codes for CASSGTGRLDTQYF.

This chain uses TRBV19 with TRBJ2-7; D possibly corresponds to TRBD1 (6 bases). CDR3 size: 13 residues. Germline lookup yields CDR1 LNHDA and CDR2 SQIVND (reference sequence). V was pared by 5 bases and J by 5 bases, with 13 bases between. CDR3 protein: CASSENRANEQYF. CDR3 coding DNA: TGTGCCAGTAGTGAAAACAGGGCGAACGAGCAGTACTTC.

The chain is built from TRBV10-2 and TRBJ2-7, with D possibly TRBD2 on 6 matching bases. CDR1 WSHSY and CDR2 SAAADI come from the germline V gene. Trimming took off 8 bases at V and 2 bases at J, with 19 bases between the two ends. This CDR3 has 15 amino acids. CDR3 coding DNA: TGCGCCAGCTTGTGGGAGGCGGAAACGACCTACGAGCAGTACTTC. This codes for CASLWEAETTYEQYF.

The chain links TRBV19 to TRBJ1-1; 7 nucleotides agree with TRBD1. Germline V CDR1 and CDR2: LNHDA, SQIVND (reference sequence). This CDR3 is 11 amino acids long. Trimming cost V 7 bases and J 8 bases; bases outside gene matches: 4. CDR3 nucleotide sequence: TGTGCCAGTACCATGACAGGGGAAGCTTTCTTT. Translating gives CASTMTGEAFF.

J is TRBJ1-1 and V is TRBV27, with 9 nucleotides matching TRBD1. The J segment lost 4 bases and the V segment lost 5 bases, leaving 2 bases of the junction unmatched. CDR1 MNHEY and CDR2 SMNVEV come from the germline V gene (reference sequence). The CDR3 has 13 amino acids. The CDR3 spells CASSRDRATEAFF. The CDR3, as DNA: TGTGCCAGCAGTAGGGACAGGGCCACTGAAGCTTTCTTT.

The chain is built from TRBV28 and TRBJ1-5; no clear D gene. This CDR3 region has 12 residues. V lost 6 bases and J lost 9, with 12 bases in between. Germline CDR1 reads MDHEN; CDR2 reads SYDVKM. DNA for the CDR3: TGTGCCAGCAGGGGCAGCGGATGGCCCCAGCATTTT. Translating it yields CASRGSGWPQHF.

This clone is classed as large (0.1 to 1%). CDR3 DNA sequence: TGTGCCAGCAGCTTACAAATCTCTGGAAACACCATATATTTT. It encodes CASSLQISGNTIYF. The chain employs TRBV7-9 and TRBJ1-3; D gene unclear. This CDR3 has 14 amino acids. V was shortened by 2 bases and J by 0 bases, with 5 bases between the two germline ends. Germline loops: CDR1 SEHNR, CDR2 FQNEAQ (reference sequence). Full variable domain (rest looked up from reference TRBV7-9 and TRBJ1-3): DTGVSQNPRHKITKRGQNVTFRCDPISEHNRLYWYRQTLGQGPEFLTYFQNEAQLEKSRLLSDRFSAERPKGSFSTLEIQRTEQGDSAMYLCASSLQISGNTIYFGEGSWLTVV.

The chain carries TRBV27 and TRBJ1-5; no clear D. Trimming pared 2 bases from V and 6 bases from J, leaving 11 bases between. Germline V CDR1 and CDR2: MNHEY, SMNVEV (reference sequence). There are 14 residues in the CDR3. As DNA, the CDR3 is TGTGCCAGCAGTTTAACTAGTTTTGCTCAGCCCCAGCATTTT. It specifies CASSLTSFAQPQHF.

The chain uses TRBV7-9 and TRBJ2-1; 7 nucleotides line up with TRBD1. The trim removed 5 bases at V and 4 bases at J, leaving 11 bases unmatched. CDR1 SEHNR and CDR2 FQNEAQ come from the germline V gene (reference sequence). The CDR3 length is 16 residues. CDR3 DNA: TGTGCCAGCAGCCCTCTGACAGGGATCGGGTACAATGAGCAGTTCTTC. This codes for CASSPLTGIGYNEQFF.

The chain carries TRBV6-5 and TRBJ2-7; 8 bases match TRBD1. This CDR3 has 15 amino acids. V was pared by 5 bases and J by 0 bases, with 6 bases of the junction left unmatched. In germline, CDR1 is MNHEY, CDR2 SVGAGI. CDR3 sequence reads: CASSGTGVLSYEQYF. DNA for the CDR3: TGTGCCAGCAGTGGGACAGGAGTACTCTCCTACGAGCAGTACTTC.

V gene TRBV7-2 combines with J gene TRBJ1-5; no reliable D call. Germline CDR1 is SGHTA and CDR2 is FQGNSA. Trimming cost V 1 base and J 0 bases, with 10 bases left between them. This CDR3 comprises 16 residues. As DNA, the CDR3 is TGTGCCAGCAGCTTAGTGGGAGGGATTAGCAATCAGCCCCAGCATTTT. As protein: CASSLVGGISNQPQHF. The full variable domain, its missing parts supplied by reference TRBV7-2 and TRBJ1-5, is GAGVSQSPSNKVTEKGKDVELRCDPISGHTALYWYRQSLGQGLEFLIYFQGNSAPDKSGLPSDRFSAERTGGSVSTLTIQRTQQEDSAVYLCASSLVGGISNQPQHFGDGTRLSIL.

This sequence joins TRBV27 and TRBJ2-2, with 7 nucleotides matching TRBD1. The CDR3 consists of 14 residues. In germline, CDR1 is MNHEY, CDR2 SMNVEV (reference sequence). V lost 4 bases, J lost 3 bases, and 2 bases stayed unmatched. CDR3 coding DNA: TGTGCCAGCAGTTGGACAGGAGACACCGGGGAGCTGTTTTTT. Its protein is CASSWTGDTGELFF.

The genes are TRBV6-4 and TRBJ2-1; D is undetermined. Trimming took off 4 bases at V and 4 bases at J, with 8 bases between the two ends. Germline CDR1 MRHNA, CDR2 SNTAGT. This CDR3 contains 13 residues. CDR3 loop: CASSVGSYNEQFF. CDR3 nucleotides: TGTGCCAGCAGTGTGGGCAGTTACAATGAGCAGTTCTTC.

The chain combines TRBV7-2 with TRBJ1-6, with a possible D match to TRBD1 (6 bases). Trimming cost V 2 bases and J 3 bases, with 14 bases left between them. Germline V gives CDR1 SGHTA, CDR2 FQGNSA. The CDR3 spans 17 residues. Here the CDR3 reads CASSLFTGTNYNSPLHF. As DNA, the CDR3 is TGTGCCAGCAGCTTATTTACCGGGACAAACTATAATTCACCCCTCCACTTT. Looking up the rest from reference TRBV7-2 and TRBJ1-6 gives the full variable domain: GAGVSQSPSNKVTEKGKDVELRCDPISGHTALYWYRQSLGQGLEFLIYFQGNSAPDKSGLPSDRFSAERTGGSVSTLTIQRTQQEDSAVYLCASSLFTGTNYNSPLHFGNGTRLTVT.

The chain joins TRBV10-3 to TRBJ1-2; D call uncertain. Per germline, CDR1 ENHRY and CDR2 SYGVKD. Trimming removed 0 bases at V and 3 bases at J, with 8 bases between. The CDR3 has 14 residues. CDR3 amino acids: CAISESPAHYGYTF. The CDR3 DNA follows: TGTGCCATCAGTGAGTCGCCAGCGCACTATGGCTACACCTTC.

The rearrangement uses TRBV27 and TRBJ1-2, with a possible D match to TRBD1 (6 bases). The CDR3 runs 14 residues. Germline CDR1 reads MNHEY; CDR2 reads SMNVEV (reference sequence). V was pared by 4 bases and J by 6 bases, with 15 bases between. The CDR3 DNA sequence: TGTGCCAGCAGTTCCAAAACAGGGAGCAATGGCTACACCTTC. Protein: CASSSKTGSNGYTF.